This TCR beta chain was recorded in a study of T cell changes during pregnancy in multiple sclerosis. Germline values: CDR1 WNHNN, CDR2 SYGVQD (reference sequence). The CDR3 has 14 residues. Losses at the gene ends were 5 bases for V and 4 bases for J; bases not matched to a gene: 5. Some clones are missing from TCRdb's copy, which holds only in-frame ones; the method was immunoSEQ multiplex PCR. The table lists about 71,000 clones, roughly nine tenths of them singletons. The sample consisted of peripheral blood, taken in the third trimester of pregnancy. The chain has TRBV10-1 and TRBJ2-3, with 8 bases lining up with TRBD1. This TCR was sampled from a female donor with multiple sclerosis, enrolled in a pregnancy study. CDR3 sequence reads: CASSPRTGPDTQYF. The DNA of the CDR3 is TGCGCCAGCAGTCCTCGGACAGGGCCAGATACGCAGTATTTT.